This T cell receptor (beta chain) derives from a study of shared clonotypes between healthy human individuals. The protocol was immunoSEQ multiplex PCR, while the TCRdb copy is restricted to in-frame clones and leaves out a portion. The sample consists of approximately 940,000 clones, about 80% of them appearing once. Trimming cost V 6 bases and J 0 bases; bases outside gene matches: 11. The CDR3 runs to 17 residues. The germline V gene has CDR1 SGHAT and CDR2 FQNNGV. The TCR sequence derives from a man aged 18 to 29 in good health. The chain combines TRBV11-2 with TRBJ2-5; 9 bases are shared with TRBD1. Material: memory CD4+ T cells sorted from blood. The subset was: CD45RA-negative fraction. CDR3 sequence (DNA): TGTGCCAGCAGGTCGGCATACAGGGGGCCGTACCAAGAGACCCAGTACTTC. The encoded protein is CASRSAYRGPYQETQYF.